This T cell receptor (beta chain) derives from a study of cytomegalovirus exposure and HLA in healthy donors. Overall study findings and caveats: With high specificity and sensitivity, the classifier reportedly diagnosed cytomegalovirus status. A missense variant in DCLRE1C was later tied to TCR beta V- and J-gene trimming.

Trimming left V 7 bases short and J 8 bases short, with 23 bases between. Germline CDR1 is SNHLY and CDR2 is FYNNEI. The CDR3 totals 15 residues. On this clone itself: Its antigen remains unidentified.

Primers included in the PCR were 60 Vbeta and 13 Jbeta primers. Measured with immunoSEQ multiplex PCR; TCRdb has only the in-frame clones, and not every one. The table lists 75,000 to 100,000 clones. The sample was PBMCs. The receptor's source is an older woman in good health and CMV-seronegative. The chain has TRBV2 and TRBJ1-2; the D is unclear. The CDR3: CASTPPRSMGMGYTF. The CDR3 nucleotides read TGTGCCAGCACTCCACCACGGTCGATGGGCATGGGCTACACCTTC. Using reference TRBV2 and TRBJ1-2 for the parts outside the CDR3, the full variable domain is EPEVTQTPSHQVTQMGQEVILRCVPISNHLYFYWYRQILGQKVEFLVSFYNNEISEKSEIFDDQFSVERPDGSNFTLKIRSTKLEDSAMYFCASTPPRSMGMGYTFGSGTRLTVV.